This entry is about one T cell receptor beta chain. Its antigen is not identified. The study ran its PCR with 60 Vbeta and 13 Jbeta primers. This table comes from immunoSEQ multiplex PCR, and its TCRdb copy is limited to in-frame clones, with some not included. This sample has about 130,000 clones, with approximately 84% found just once. The data derive from a study of cytomegalovirus exposure and HLA in healthy donors. Study results and limitations: Overall, about 160 TCR beta chains were annotated as cytomegalovirus-associated. Previously analyzed data showed that most TCR beta V segments were productive at a frequency of about 87% or about 30%.

Germline CDR1 is MNHEY and CDR2 is SMNVEV (reference sequence). J gave up 5 bases and V 0 bases, and 1 base lay outside the gene matches. The CDR3 extends over 15 amino acids. Sequencing used PBMCs. The clonotype originates from a boy between 2 and 10 years old in good health and CMV-seronegative. J is TRBJ2-1 and V is TRBV27; 10 bases line up with TRBD2. CDR3 bases: TGTGCCAGCAGTTTATCACTAGCGGGGAACAATGAGCAGTTCTTC. Translated: CASSLSLAGNNEQFF.